The T cell receptor (beta chain) under discussion was sequenced for a study of cytomegalovirus exposure and HLA in healthy donors. Study outcomes and limitations: An analysis done earlier found most TCR beta V segments productive about 87% or about 30% of the time. Sequencing likely caused a cluster of highly shared sequence variants. Reportedly, fewer N-insertions than the approximately 690-donor mean appeared in an Asian-associated ancestry cluster in a later analysis.

Per germline, CDR1 SGHRS and CDR2 YFSETQ. This CDR3 is 16 amino acids long. Worth noting for this clone: Its antigen is currently unknown. Compared with germline, one end of the junction differs, possibly owing to a read error.

Vbeta (60) and Jbeta (13) primers were used in the PCR. This table comes from immunoSEQ multiplex PCR, and its TCRdb copy is limited to in-frame clones, with some not included. The table records around 200,000 clones, around 85% of them present only once. The chain employs TRBV5-1 and TRBJ1-1; 7 nucleotides align to TRBD1. This clonotype was obtained from a man between 35 and 55 years old in good health and CMV-seropositive. Sequencing used PBMCs. The DNA for the CDR3 is TGCGCCAGCAGCCCATATTCGACAGGGCCTAGGACTGAAGCTCTCTTT. Translation: CASSPYSTGPRTEALF.